The 5 T cell receptor beta chains in this list originate from one sample, sequenced in a study of blood T cell repertoires in COVID-19. The protocol was immunoSEQ multiplex PCR, while the TCRdb copy is restricted to in-frame clones and leaves out a portion. In the table there are roughly 79,000 clones, about 91% of which are singletons. Sequenced sample: peripheral blood. These receptors were taken from a woman between 45 and 60 years old with acute or convalescent COVID-19.

A single count supports this clone. This chain links TRBV7-9 with TRBJ2-3; D is possibly TRBD1 (5 bases). Germline assignment: CDR1 SEHNR and CDR2 FQNEAQ (reference sequence). The V and J ends lost 5 bases and 1 base respectively, with 13 bases between them. The CDR3 spans 15 residues. The CDR3 sequence: CASSPPKGRTDTQYF. CDR3 sequence (DNA): TGTGCCAGCAGCCCCCCCAAGGGGCGCACAGATACGCAGTATTTT.

V gene TRBV7-2 combines with J gene TRBJ1-2; D remains ambiguous. In germline, CDR1 is SGHTA, CDR2 FQGNSA. The length of the CDR3 is 14 residues. V was pared by 7 bases and J by 2 bases, with 14 bases between. CDR3 bases: TGTGCCAGCACCGAGGGAGGCAGAAACTATGGCTACACCTTC. The encoded protein is CASTEGGRNYGYTF.

The chain has TRBV7-2 and TRBJ1-1, with a tentative D call TRBD1 (5 bases). The germline V gene encodes CDR1 SGHTA and CDR2 FQGNSA. The V end was cut by 2 bases, the J end by 1 base, with 11 bases between. CDR3 length: 15 residues. CDR3 loop: CASSLFPGENTEAFF. The CDR3 nucleotides are TGTGCCAGCAGCTTATTTCCGGGGGAGAACACTGAAGCTTTCTTT. The entire variable domain, with the rest obtained from reference TRBV7-2 and TRBJ1-1, is as follows: GAGVSQSPSNKVTEKGKDVELRCDPISGHTALYWYRQSLGQGLEFLIYFQGNSAPDKSGLPSDRFSAERTGGSVSTLTIQRTQQEDSAVYLCASSLFPGENTEAFFGQGTRLTVV.

This clone was seen once. The J gene is TRBJ2-7, the V gene TRBV6-6, with 11 nucleotides matching TRBD1. V dropped 6 bases and J dropped 5; count of bases not matched to a gene: 6. The CDR3 has 14 residues. Germline values: CDR1 MNHNY, CDR2 SVGAGI (reference sequence). The CDR3 loop reads CASSPGQGVNEQYF. DNA of the CDR3: TGTGCCAGCAGCCCGGGACAGGGGGTGAACGAGCAGTACTTC.

The sample holds a few counts of this clone. The chain recombines TRBV19 with TRBJ2-3; TRBD2 matches 9 bases. The CDR3 contains 17 residues. Looked up from germline, CDR1 is LNHDA and CDR2 is SQIVND (reference sequence). Germline trimming cut 3 bases from V and 4 bases from J; bases unmatched to any gene: 11. The CDR3 here is CASSIQAGGVMADTQYF. Here the CDR3 DNA reads TGTGCCAGTAGTATTCAGGCGGGGGGGGTGATGGCAGATACGCAGTATTTT.